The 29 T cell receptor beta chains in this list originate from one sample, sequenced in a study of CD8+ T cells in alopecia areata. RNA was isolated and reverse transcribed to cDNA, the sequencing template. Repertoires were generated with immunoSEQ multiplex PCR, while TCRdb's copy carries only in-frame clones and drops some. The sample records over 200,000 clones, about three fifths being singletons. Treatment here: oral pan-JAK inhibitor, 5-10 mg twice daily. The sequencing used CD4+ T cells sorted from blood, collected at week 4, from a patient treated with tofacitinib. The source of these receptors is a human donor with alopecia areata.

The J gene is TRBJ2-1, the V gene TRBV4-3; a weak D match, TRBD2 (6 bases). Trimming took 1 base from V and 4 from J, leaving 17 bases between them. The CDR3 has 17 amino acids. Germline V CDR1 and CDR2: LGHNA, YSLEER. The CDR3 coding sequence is TGCGCCAGCAGCCAAGGGCATCGGGAGAACCCTTACAATGAGCAGTTCTTC. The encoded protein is CASSQGHRENPYNEQFF.

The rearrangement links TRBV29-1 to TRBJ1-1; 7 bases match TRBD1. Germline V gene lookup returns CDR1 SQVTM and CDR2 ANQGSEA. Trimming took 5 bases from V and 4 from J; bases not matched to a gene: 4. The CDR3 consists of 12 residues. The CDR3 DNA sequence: TGCAGCGTTTCAGGGGGACCCACTGAAGCTTTCTTT. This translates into CSVSGGPTEAFF.

Written as DNA, the CDR3 is TGTGCCAGCAGTGAGGGAGGACAGCATAGGGAGACCCAGTACTTC. This sequence encodes CASSEGGQHRETQYF. The V and J genes are TRBV6-1 and TRBJ2-5; possibly TRBD1 or TRBD2 for D (6 bases each). The CDR3 runs 15 residues. Germline V gives CDR1 MNHNS, CDR2 SASEGT. V was pared by 3 bases and J by 5 bases, with 16 bases between.

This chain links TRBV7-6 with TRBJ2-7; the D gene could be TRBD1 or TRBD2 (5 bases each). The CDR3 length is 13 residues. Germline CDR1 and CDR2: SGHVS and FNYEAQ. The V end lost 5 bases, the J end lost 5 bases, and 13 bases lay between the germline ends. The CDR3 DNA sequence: TGTGCCAGCAGCCAAGCACGAGGGGACGAGCAGTACTTC. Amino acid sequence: CASSQARGDEQYF.

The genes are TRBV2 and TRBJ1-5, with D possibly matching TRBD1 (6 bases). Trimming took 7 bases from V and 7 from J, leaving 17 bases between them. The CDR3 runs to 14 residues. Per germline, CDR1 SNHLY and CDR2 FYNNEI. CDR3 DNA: TGTGCCAGCATGCAGGGGTATGAGGGACAGCCCCAGCATTTT. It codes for CASMQGYEGQPQHF.

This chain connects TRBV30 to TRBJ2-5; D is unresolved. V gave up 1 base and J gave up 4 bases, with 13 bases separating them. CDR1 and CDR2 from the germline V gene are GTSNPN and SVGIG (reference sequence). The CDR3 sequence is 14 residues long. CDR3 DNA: TGTGCCTGGAGTGGTAATGCCCTAGGAGAGACCCAGTACTTC. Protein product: CAWSGNALGETQYF. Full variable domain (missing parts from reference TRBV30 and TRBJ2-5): SQTIHQWPATLVQPVGSPLSLECTVEGTSNPNLYWYRQAAGRGLQLLFYSVGIGQISSEVPQNLSASRPQDRQFILSSKKLLLSDSGFYLCAWSGNALGETQYFGPGTRLLVL.

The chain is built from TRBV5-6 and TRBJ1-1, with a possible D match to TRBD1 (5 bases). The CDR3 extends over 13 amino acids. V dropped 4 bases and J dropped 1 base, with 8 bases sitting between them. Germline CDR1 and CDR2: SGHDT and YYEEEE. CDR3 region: CASSGARNTEAFF. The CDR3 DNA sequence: TGTGCCAGCAGCGGGGCGAGGAACACTGAAGCTTTCTTT. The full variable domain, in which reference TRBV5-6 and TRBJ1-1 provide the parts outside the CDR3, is DAGVTQSPTHLIKTRGQQVTLRCSPKSGHDTVSWYQQALGQGPQFIFQYYEEEERQRGNFPDRFSGHQFPNYSSELNVNALLLGDSALYLCASSGARNTEAFFGQGTRLTVV.

CDR3 residues: CASSSLRTGNTIYF. The DNA of the CDR3 is TGTGCCAGCAGTTCCCTGAGGACAGGAAACACCATATATTTT. The chain is built from TRBV27 and TRBJ1-3; perhaps TRBD1 as D (5 bases). The V and J ends lost 4 bases and 4 bases respectively, with 11 bases between them. The CDR3 extends over 14 amino acids. Germline CDR1 is MNHEY and CDR2 is SMNVEV (reference sequence).

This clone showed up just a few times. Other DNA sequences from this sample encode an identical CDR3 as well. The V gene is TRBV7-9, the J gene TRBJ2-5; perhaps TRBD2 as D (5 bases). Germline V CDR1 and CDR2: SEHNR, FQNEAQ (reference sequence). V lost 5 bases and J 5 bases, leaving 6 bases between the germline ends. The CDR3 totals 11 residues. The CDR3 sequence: CASSPGETQYF. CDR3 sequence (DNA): TGTGCCAGCAGCCCGGGGGAGACCCAGTACTTC.

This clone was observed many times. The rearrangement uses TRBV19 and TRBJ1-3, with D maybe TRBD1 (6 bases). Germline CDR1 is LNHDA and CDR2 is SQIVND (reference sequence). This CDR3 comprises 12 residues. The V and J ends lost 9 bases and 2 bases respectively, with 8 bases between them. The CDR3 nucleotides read TGTGCCAGCCGACAGGCTGGAAACACCATATATTTT. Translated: CASRQAGNTIYF.

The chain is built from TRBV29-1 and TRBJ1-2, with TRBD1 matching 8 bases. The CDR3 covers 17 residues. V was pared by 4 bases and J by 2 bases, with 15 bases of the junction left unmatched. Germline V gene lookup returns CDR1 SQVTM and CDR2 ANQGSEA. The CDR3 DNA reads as TGCAGCGTTGTCTCGAGGAGGGACAGGAAAGAAAACTATGGCTACACCTTC. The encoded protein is CSVVSRRDRKENYGYTF. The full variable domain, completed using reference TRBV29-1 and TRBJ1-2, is SAVISQKPSRDICQRGTSLTIQCQVDSQVTMMFWYRQQPGQSLTLIATANQGSEATYESGFVIDKFPISRPNLTFSTLTVSNMSPEDSSIYLCSVVSRRDRKENYGYTFGSGTRLTVV.

In DNA, the CDR3 is TGTGCCAGCAGCTTGCGGGGGGACGGAGGAACAGATACGCAGTATTTT. Its protein product is CASSLRGDGGTDTQYF. The chain combines TRBV5-6 with TRBJ2-3; TRBD2 aligns across 7 bases. J was trimmed by 3 bases and V by 1 base; bases with no gene match: 8. CDR3 length equals 16 residues. Germline loops: CDR1 SGHDT, CDR2 YYEEEE.

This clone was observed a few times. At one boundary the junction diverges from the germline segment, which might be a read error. The CDR3 DNA is TGCGCCAGCAGCCAAGATCTCAGGGAAGTAGGCTACACCTTC. This translates into CASSQDLREVGYTF. The genes are TRBV7-2 and TRBJ1-2, with D perhaps TRBD1 (5 bases). The CDR3 spans 14 residues. Germline loops: CDR1 SGHTA, CDR2 FQGNSA.

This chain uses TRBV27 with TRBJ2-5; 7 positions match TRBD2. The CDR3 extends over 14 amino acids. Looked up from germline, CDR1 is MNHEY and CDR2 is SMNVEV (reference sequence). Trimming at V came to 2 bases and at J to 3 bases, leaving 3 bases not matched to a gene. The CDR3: CASSLAGREETQYF. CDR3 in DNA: TGTGCCAGCAGTTTAGCGGGGAGGGAAGAGACCCAGTACTTC.

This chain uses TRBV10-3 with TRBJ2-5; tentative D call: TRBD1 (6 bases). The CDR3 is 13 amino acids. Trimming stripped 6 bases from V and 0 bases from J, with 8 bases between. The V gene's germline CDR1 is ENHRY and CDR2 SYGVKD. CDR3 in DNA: TGTGCCATCAGCGCAGGGGACCAAGAGACCCAGTACTTC. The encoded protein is CAISAGDQETQYF.

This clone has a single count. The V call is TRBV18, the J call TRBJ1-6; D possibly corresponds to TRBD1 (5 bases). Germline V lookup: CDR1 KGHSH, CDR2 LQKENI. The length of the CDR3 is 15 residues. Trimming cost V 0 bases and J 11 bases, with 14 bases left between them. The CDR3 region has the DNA TGTGCCAGCTCACCACCGGGCAGGGAGTTTGCACCCCTCCACTTT. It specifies CASSPPGREFAPLHF.

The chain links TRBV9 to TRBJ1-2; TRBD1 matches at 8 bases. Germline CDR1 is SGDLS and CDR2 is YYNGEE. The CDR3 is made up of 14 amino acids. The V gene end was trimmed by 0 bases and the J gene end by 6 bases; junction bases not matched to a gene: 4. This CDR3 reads CASSVARGLHGYTF. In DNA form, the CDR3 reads TGTGCCAGCAGCGTAGCCAGGGGGCTTCATGGCTACACCTTC.

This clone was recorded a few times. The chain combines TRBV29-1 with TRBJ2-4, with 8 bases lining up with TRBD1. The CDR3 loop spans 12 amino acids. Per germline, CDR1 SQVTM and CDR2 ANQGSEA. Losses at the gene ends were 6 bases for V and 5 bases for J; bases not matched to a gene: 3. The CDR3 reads CSVEGQENIQYF. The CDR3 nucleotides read TGCAGCGTAGAGGGACAGGAAAACATTCAGTACTTC.

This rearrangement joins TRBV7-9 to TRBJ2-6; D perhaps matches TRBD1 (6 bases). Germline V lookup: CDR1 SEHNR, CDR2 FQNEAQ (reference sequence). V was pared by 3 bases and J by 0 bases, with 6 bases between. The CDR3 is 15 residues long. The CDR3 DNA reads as TGTGCCAGCAGCTTGGGGGCCTCTGGGGCCAACGTCCTGACTTTC. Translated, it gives CASSLGASGANVLTF.

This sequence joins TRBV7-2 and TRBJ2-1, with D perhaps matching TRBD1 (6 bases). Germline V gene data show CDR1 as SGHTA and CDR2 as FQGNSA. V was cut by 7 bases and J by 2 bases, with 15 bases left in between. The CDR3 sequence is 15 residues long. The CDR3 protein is CASTPGQGTYNEQFF. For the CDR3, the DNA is TGTGCCAGCACCCCAGGCCAGGGGACCTACAATGAGCAGTTCTTC.

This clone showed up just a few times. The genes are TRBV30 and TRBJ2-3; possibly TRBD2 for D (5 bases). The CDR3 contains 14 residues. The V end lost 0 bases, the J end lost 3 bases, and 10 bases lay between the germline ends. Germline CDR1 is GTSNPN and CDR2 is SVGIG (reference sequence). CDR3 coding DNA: TGTGCCTGGAGTGTAACCGGGGTTACAGATACGCAGTATTTT. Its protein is CAWSVTGVTDTQYF.

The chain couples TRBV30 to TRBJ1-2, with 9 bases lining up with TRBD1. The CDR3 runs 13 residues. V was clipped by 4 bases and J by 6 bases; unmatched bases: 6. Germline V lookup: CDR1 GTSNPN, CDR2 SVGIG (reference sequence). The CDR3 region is CAWMGQGMNGYTF. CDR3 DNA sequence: TGTGCCTGGATGGGACAGGGAATGAATGGCTACACCTTC.

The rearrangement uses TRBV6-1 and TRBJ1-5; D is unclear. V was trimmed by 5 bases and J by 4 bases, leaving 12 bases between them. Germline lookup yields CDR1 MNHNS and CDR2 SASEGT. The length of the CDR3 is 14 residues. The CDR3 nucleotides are TGTGCCAGCAGTCAGAGCGGTGGAAATCAGCCCCAGCATTTT. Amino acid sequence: CASSQSGGNQPQHF.

CDR3: CASSPLNSPLHF. The DNA for the CDR3 is TGTGCCAGCTCACCGTTAAATTCACCCCTCCACTTT. The J gene is TRBJ1-6, the V gene TRBV18; D call uncertain. This CDR3 comprises 12 residues. Germline CDR1 KGHSH, CDR2 LQKENI. The V end lost 3 bases, the J end lost 7 bases, and 4 bases lay between the germline ends.

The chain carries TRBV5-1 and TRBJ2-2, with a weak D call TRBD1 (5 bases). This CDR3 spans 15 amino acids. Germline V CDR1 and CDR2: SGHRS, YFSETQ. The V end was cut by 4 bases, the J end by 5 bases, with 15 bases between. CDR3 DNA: TGCGCCAGCAGCACGACAGTTCAGGGAACCGGGGAGCTGTTTTTT. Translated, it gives CASSTTVQGTGELFF.

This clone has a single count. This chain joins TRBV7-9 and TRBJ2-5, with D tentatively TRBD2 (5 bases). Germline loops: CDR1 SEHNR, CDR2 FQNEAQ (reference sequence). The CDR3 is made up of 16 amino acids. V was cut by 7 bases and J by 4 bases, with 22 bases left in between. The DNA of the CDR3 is TGTGCCAGCATGAAGTGGAGCGGCACCGTGGGAGAGACCCAGTACTTC. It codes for CASMKWSGTVGETQYF. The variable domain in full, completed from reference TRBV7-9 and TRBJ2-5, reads DTGVSQNPRHKITKRGQNVTFRCDPISEHNRLYWYRQTLGQGPEFLTYFQNEAQLEKSRLLSDRFSAERPKGSFSTLEIQRTEQGDSAMYLCASMKWSGTVGETQYFGPGTRLLVL.

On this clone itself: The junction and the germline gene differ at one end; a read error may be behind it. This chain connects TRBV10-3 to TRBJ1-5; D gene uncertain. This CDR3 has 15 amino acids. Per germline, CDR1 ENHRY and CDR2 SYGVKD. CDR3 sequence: CASSYSSQSNQPQHF. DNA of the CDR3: TGTGCCAGCAGTTACTCGTCACAGAGCAATCAGCCCCAGCATTTT.

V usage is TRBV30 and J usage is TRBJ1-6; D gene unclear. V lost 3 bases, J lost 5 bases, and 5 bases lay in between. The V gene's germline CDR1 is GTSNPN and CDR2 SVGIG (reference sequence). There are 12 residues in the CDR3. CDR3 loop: CAWSPNNSPLHF. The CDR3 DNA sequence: TGTGCCTGGAGCCCCAATAATTCACCCCTCCACTTT. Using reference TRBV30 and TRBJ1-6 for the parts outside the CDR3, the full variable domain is SQTIHQWPATLVQPVGSPLSLECTVEGTSNPNLYWYRQAAGRGLQLLFYSVGIGQISSEVPQNLSASRPQDRQFILSSKKLLLSDSGFYLCAWSPNNSPLHFGNGTRLTVT.

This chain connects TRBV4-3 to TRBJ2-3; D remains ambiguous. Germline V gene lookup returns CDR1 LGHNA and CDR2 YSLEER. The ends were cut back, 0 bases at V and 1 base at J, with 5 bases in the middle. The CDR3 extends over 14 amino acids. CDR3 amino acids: CASSQDLGTDTQYF. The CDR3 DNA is TGCGCCAGCAGCCAAGATCTGGGCACAGATACGCAGTATTTT.